This T cell receptor (beta chain) derives from a study of T-cell reconstitution after alpha-beta-depleted transplantation in children. V lost 2 bases and J 5 bases, leaving 9 bases between the germline ends. CDR1 is MNHEY, CDR2 SMNVEV, per germline (reference sequence). CDR3 length equals 13 residues. This clonotype was seen repeatedly, ten times or more. The library targeted TCRbeta and was prepared with unique molecular identifiers. One entry per CDR3 protein, called by TCRdb with MiXCR from the PCR reads. The data show under 35,000 distinct CDR3 sequences, roughly 6% seen once. The rearrangement links TRBV27 to TRBJ1-2; a weak D match, TRBD1 (5 bases). The sequence was obtained from a male patient younger than 18 who had a stem cell transplant for acute myeloid leukemia, so the T cells may come from the graft donor. The sample in question was PBMCs, mostly from graft donor cells, obtained 180 days after TCRalphabeta/CD19-depleted stem cell transplant. The CDR3, as DNA: TGTGCCAGCAGTTTAAGGGACGGTTATGGCTACACCTTC. Translation gives CASSLRDGYGYTF.